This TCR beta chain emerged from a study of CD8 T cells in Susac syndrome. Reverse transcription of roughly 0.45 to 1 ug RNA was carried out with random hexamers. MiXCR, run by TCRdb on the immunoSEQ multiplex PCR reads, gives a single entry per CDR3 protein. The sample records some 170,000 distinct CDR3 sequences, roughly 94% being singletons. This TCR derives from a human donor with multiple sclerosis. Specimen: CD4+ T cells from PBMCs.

The CDR3 here is CASQGLSYEQYF. For the CDR3, the DNA is TGTGCCAGCCAGGGCCTATCCTACGAGCAGTACTTC. This chain connects TRBV28 to TRBJ2-7; weak D call: TRBD1 (5 bases). The germline V gene encodes CDR1 MDHEN and CDR2 SYDVKM. Trimming cost V 8 bases and J 1 base, with 9 bases left between them. The CDR3 runs 12 residues.